One and the same sample provided the 9 T cell receptor beta chains below, sequenced in a study of blood T cell repertoires in COVID-19. Here immunoSEQ multiplex PCR was the method, and the copy in TCRdb shows in-frame clones only, minus some. The sample lists a few hundred thousand clones, about 86% occurring once. The sample taken for sequencing was peripheral blood. These TCRs come from a woman aged 25-40 years who had recovered from COVID-19.

The chain joins TRBV27 to TRBJ2-3; D might be TRBD2 (6 bases). CDR1 and CDR2 (germline): MNHEY, SMNVEV (reference sequence). The CDR3 covers 15 residues. The V gene lost 1 base and the J gene lost 2 bases, with 10 bases spanning the gap. CDR3 in amino acids: CASSLLGGTTDTQYF. The CDR3 bases are TGTGCCAGCAGTTTATTGGGCGGGACCACAGATACGCAGTATTTT.

The genes are TRBV28 and TRBJ2-1, with D possibly matching TRBD2 (6 bases). V was shortened by 4 bases and J by 1 base, with 17 bases between the two germline ends. Germline-derived CDR1 and CDR2 are MDHEN and SYDVKM. This CDR3 contains 17 residues. CDR3 region: CASSSPKTSKSYNEQFF. The CDR3 bases are TGTGCCAGCAGTTCCCCGAAGACTAGTAAGTCCTACAATGAGCAGTTCTTC.

The chain recombines TRBV5-1 with TRBJ2-5; tentatively, D is TRBD1 (6 bases). Germline V gives CDR1 SGHRS, CDR2 YFSETQ. This CDR3 has 16 residues. The V and J ends lost 0 bases and 2 bases respectively, with 14 bases between them. CDR3 sequence (DNA): TGCGCCAGCAGCTTGGCCAGGGGTGGCCTACAAGAGACCCAGTACTTC. Amino acids: CASSLARGGLQETQYF.

V usage is TRBV27 and J usage is TRBJ2-6; TRBD2 might be the D (7 bases). In germline, CDR1 is MNHEY, CDR2 SMNVEV (reference sequence). V was trimmed by 6 bases and J by 3 bases, leaving 12 bases between them. This CDR3 has 15 residues. For the CDR3, the DNA is TGTGCCAGCAGATGGCGGGGGCATGGGGCCAACGTCCTGACTTTC. It encodes CASRWRGHGANVLTF. Full variable domain (outside the CDR3, taken from reference TRBV27 and TRBJ2-6): EAQVTQNPRYLITVTGKKLTVTCSQNMNHEYMSWYRQDPGLGLRQIYYSMNVEVTDKGDVPEGYKVSRKEKRNFPLILESPSPNQTSLYFCASRWRGHGANVLTFGAGSRLTVL.

V usage is TRBV14 and J usage is TRBJ2-7; 9 positions match TRBD2. Trimming removed 4 bases from V and 5 bases from J; junction bases left unmatched: 12. CDR3 length: 16 amino acids. Germline CDR1 SGHDN, CDR2 FVKESK. CDR3 protein: CASSPLAGGPQDEQYF. In nucleotides, the CDR3 is TGTGCCAGCAGCCCCCTGGCGGGAGGGCCCCAAGACGAGCAGTACTTC.

The V and J genes are TRBV6-5 and TRBJ2-7, with 9 positions matching TRBD1. V shed 4 bases and J 5 bases; nucleotides not matched to a gene: 6. The CDR3 sequence is 14 residues long. Germline CDR1 is MNHEY and CDR2 is SVGAGI. The CDR3 loop is CASSSQGAYNEQYF. The CDR3 DNA is TGTGCCAGCAGTTCACAGGGGGCGTACAACGAGCAGTACTTC.

The chain combines TRBV6-2 or TRBV6-3 with TRBJ2-3, with D unresolved. This CDR3 comprises 13 residues. Germline V gene data show CDR1 as MNHEY and CDR2 as SVGEGT. The V and J ends lost 4 bases and 4 bases respectively, with 9 bases between them. The DNA for the CDR3 is TGTGCCAGCAGTTTCTTTAGTCCAGATACGCAGTATTTT. Protein product: CASSFFSPDTQYF.

The V gene is TRBV18, the J gene TRBJ2-3; 9 bases are a match to TRBD2. This CDR3 comprises 15 residues. Germline CDR1 KGHSH, CDR2 LQKENI. The V gene end was trimmed by 6 bases and the J gene end by 2 bases; junction bases not matched to a gene: 6. The CDR3: CASSALAGNTDTQYF. The DNA for the CDR3 is TGTGCCAGCTCCGCCCTAGCGGGGAACACAGATACGCAGTATTTT.

J is TRBJ1-2 and V is TRBV19; D is unresolved. CDR3 length equals 15 residues. The germline gives CDR1 LNHDA, CDR2 SQIVND (reference sequence). The V end lost 0 bases, the J end lost 4 bases, and 12 bases lay between the germline ends. Here the CDR3 reads CASSIDGPSIYGYTF. DNA of the CDR3: TGTGCCAGTAGTATAGATGGTCCGAGTATCTATGGCTACACCTTC.